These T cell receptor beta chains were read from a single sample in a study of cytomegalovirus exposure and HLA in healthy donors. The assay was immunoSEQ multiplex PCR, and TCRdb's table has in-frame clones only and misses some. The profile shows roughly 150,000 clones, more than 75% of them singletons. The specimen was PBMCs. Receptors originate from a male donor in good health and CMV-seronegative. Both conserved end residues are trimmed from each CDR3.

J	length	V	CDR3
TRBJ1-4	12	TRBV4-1	ASSWGQGIEKLF
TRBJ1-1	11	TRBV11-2	ASSLVAGTEAF
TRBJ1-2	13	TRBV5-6	ASSLSKGGAHGYT
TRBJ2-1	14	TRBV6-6	ASSSLIRGRADEQF
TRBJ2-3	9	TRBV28	ASHGQAAQY
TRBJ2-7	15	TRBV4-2	ASSQDPPSGLIYEQY
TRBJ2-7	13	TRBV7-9	ASSFPRQSIYEQY
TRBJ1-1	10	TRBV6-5	VVRGGDTEAF
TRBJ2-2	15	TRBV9	ASSWAGTSGHHGELF
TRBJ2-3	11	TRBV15	ATSRKTGDTQY
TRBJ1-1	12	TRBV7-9	ASNLGVMNTEAF
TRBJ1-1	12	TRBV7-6	ASSQGTGGTEAF
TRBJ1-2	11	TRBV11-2	ASSPDRAYGYT
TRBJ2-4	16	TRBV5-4	ASSLGLAGAGGRNIQY
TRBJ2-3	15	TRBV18	ASSPRAGTGVTDTQY
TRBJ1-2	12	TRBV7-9	ASSIRQGTDGYT
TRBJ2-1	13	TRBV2	ASGAGTSVVNEQF
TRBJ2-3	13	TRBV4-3	ASSQAGQGLDTQY
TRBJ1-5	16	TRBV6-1	ASSEGGFSGYSNQPQH
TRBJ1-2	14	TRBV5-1	ASSPGQGRRGYGYT
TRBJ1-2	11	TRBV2	ASSEMGGRDRT
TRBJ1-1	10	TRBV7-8	ASSWGDAEAF
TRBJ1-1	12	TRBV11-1	ASSLGQGNTEAF
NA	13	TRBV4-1	ASSQVQALTYEQY
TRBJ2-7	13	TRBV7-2	ASSPASAGVYEQY
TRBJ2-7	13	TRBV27	ASKGGVTGLYEQY
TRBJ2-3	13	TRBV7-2	ASSPRGGSTDTQY
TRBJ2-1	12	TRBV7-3	ASSLTGGGNEQF
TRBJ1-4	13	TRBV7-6	ASSLTQGQGEKLF
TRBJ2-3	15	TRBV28	ASSPGLAGEETDTQY
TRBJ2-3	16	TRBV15	ATTQGQGAVLRTDTQY
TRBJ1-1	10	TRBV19	ASRPGYTEAF
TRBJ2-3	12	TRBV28	ASSDGQGKDTQY
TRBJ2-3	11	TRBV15	ATLKGGTDTQY
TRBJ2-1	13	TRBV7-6	ASSPGQRSYNEQF
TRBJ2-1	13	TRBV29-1	SVGSGPSSYNEQF
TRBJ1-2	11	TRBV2	AGGTGLDYGYT
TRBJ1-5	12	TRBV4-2	ASSQRHSNQPQH
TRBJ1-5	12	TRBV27	ASRIRGGNQPQH
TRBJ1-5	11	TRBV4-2	ASSPATGGPQH
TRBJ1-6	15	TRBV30	AWRKKIGQGANSPLH
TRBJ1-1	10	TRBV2	ASSAGFPKAF
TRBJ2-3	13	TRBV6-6	ASSAPSQGGDTQY